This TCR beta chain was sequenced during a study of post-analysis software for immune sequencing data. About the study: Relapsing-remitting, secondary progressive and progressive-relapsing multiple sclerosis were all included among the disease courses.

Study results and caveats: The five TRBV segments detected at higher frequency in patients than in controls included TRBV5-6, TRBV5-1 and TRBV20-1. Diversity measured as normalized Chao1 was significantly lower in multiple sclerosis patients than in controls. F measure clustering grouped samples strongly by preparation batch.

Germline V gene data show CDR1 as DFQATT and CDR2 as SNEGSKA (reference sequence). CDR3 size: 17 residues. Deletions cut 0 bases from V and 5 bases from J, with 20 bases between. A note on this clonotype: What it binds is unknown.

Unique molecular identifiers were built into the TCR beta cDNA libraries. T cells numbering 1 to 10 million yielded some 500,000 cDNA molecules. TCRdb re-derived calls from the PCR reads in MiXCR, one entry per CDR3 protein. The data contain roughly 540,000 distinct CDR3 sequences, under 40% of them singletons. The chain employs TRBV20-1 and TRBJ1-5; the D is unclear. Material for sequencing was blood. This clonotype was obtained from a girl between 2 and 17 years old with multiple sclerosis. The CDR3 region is CSARDLPGISRDQPQHF. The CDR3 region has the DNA TGCAGTGCTAGAGATCTCCCCGGGATTAGCCGGGATCAGCCCCAGCATTTT.